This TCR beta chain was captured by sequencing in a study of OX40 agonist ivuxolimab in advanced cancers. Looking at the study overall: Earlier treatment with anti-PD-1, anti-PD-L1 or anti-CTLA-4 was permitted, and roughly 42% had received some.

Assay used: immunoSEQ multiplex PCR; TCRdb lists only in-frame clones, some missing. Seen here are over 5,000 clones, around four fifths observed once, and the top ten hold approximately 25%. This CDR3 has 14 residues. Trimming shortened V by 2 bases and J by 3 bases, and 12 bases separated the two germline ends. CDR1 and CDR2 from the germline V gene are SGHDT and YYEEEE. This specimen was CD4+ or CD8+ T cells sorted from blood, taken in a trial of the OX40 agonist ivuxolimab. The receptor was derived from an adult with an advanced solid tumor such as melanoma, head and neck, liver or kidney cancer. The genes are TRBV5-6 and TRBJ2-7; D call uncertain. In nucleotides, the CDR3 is TGTGCCAGCAGCTTTAACGGGCCCGGCTACGAGCAGTACTTC. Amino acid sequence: CASSFNGPGYEQYF.